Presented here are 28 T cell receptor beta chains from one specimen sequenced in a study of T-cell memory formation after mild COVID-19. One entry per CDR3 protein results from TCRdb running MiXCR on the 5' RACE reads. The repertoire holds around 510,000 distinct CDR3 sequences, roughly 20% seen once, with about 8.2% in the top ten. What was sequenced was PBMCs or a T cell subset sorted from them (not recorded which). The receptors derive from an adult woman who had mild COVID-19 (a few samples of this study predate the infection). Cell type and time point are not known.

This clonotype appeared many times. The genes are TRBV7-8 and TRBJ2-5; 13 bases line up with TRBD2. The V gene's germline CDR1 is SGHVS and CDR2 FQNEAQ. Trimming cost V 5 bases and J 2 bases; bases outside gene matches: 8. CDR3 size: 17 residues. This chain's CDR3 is CASSAGTSGELQETQYF. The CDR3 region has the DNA TGTGCCAGCAGCGCCGGGACTAGCGGGGAATTACAAGAGACCCAGTACTTC.

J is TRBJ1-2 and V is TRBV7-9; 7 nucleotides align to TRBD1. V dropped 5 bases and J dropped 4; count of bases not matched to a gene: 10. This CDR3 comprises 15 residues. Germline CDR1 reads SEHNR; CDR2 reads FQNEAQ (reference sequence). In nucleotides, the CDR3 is TGTGCCAGCAGCATAAGCAGGGGGTCGGGCTATGGCTACACCTTC. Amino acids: CASSISRGSGYGYTF. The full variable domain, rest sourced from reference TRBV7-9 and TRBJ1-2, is DTGVSQNPRHKITKRGQNVTFRCDPISEHNRLYWYRQTLGQGPEFLTYFQNEAQLEKSRLLSDRFSAERPKGSFSTLEIQRTEQGDSAMYLCASSISRGSGYGYTFGSGTRLTVV.

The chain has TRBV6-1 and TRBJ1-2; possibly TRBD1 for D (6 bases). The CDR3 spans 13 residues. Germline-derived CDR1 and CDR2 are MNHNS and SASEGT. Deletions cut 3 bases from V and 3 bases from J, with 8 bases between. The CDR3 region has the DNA TGTGCCAGCAGTGAGCAGGGGCACTATGGCTACACCTTC. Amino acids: CASSEQGHYGYTF.

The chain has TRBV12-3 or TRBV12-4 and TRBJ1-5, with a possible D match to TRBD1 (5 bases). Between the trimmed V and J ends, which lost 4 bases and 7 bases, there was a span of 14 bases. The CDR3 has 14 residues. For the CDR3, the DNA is TGTGCCAGCAGTTCCCCAACGGGGCAACAGCCCCAGCATTTT. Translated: CASSSPTGQQPQHF.

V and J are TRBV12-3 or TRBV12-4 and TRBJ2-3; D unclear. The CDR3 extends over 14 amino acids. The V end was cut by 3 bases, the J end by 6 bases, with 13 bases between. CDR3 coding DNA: TGTGCCAGCAGTTTTTGGGGTAATGGTGATACGCAGTATTTT. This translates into CASSFWGNGDTQYF.

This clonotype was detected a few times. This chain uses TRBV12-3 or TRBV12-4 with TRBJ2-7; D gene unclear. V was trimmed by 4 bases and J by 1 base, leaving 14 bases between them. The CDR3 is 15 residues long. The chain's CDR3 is CASSSTALGSYEQYF. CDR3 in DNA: TGTGCCAGCAGTTCTACAGCACTGGGATCCTACGAGCAGTACTTC.

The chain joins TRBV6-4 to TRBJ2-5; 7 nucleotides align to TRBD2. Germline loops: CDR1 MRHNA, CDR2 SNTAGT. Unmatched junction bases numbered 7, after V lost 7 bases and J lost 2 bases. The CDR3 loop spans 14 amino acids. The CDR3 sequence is CASNPGRCQETQYF. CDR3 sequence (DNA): TGTGCCAGCAACCCCGGGAGGTGTCAAGAGACCCAGTACTTC.

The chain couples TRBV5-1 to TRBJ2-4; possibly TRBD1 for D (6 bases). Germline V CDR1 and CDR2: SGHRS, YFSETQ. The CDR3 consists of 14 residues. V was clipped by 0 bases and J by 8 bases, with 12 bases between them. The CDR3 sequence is CASSLGGGSDIQYF. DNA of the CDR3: TGCGCCAGCAGCTTGGGAGGGGGATCGGACATTCAGTACTTC.

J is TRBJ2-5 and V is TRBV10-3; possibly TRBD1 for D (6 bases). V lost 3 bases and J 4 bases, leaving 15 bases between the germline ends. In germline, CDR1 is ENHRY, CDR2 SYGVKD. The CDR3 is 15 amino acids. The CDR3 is CAISDAGDIRETQYF. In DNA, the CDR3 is TGTGCCATCAGTGACGCAGGGGACATCCGAGAGACCCAGTACTTC.

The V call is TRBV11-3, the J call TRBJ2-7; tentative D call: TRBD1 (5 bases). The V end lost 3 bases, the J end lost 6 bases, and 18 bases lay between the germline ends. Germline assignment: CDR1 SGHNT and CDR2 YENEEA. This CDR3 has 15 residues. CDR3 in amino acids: CASSLSRDARVEQYF. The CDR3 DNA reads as TGTGCCAGCAGCTTGTCCAGGGATGCCCGAGTCGAGCAGTACTTC.

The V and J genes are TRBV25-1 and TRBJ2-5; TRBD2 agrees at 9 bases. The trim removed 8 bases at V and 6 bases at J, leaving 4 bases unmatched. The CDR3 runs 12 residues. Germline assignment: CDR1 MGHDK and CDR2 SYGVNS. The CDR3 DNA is TGTGCCAGCGGAGCGGGAGGAAAGACCCAGTACTTC. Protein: CASGAGGKTQYF.

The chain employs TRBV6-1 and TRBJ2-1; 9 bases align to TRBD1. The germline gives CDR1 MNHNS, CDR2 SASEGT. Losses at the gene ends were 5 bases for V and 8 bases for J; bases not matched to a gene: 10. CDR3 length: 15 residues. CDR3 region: CASSYSGTGLDEQFF. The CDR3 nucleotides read TGTGCCAGCAGTTACTCCGGGACAGGGTTGGATGAGCAGTTCTTC.

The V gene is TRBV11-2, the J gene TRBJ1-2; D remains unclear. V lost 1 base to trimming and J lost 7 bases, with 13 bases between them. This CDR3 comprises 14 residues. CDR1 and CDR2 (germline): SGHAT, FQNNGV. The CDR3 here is CASSLGVVTGGYTF. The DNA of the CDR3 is TGTGCCAGCAGCTTAGGTGTTGTGACCGGTGGCTACACCTTC.

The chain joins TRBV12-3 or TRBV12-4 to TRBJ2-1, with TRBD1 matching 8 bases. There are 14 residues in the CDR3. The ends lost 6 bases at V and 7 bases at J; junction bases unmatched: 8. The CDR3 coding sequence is TGTGCCAGCAGCCCAGGGGGCTCCACGAATGAGCAGTTCTTC. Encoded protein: CASSPGGSTNEQFF.

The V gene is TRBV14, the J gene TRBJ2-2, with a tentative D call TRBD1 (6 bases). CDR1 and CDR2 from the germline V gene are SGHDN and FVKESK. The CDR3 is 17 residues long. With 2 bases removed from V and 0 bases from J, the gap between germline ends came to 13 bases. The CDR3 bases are TGTGCCAGCAGCCAAAACCGGCAGGGGTCGAACACCGGGGAGCTGTTTTTT. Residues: CASSQNRQGSNTGELFF.

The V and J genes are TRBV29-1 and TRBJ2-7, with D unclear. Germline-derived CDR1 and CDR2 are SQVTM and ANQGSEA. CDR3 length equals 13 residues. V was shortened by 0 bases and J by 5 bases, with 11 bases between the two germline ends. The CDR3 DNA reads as TGCAGCGTTGAAGACGTTAATGAGGACGAGCAGTACTTC. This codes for CSVEDVNEDEQYF.

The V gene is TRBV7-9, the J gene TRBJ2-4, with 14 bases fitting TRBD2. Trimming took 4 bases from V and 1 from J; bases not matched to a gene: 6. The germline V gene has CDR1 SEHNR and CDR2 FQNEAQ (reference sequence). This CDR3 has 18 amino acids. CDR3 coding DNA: TGTGCCAGCAGCTCCCGACTAGCGGGGGGGCCCGCCAAAAACATTCAGTACTTC. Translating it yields CASSSRLAGGPAKNIQYF.

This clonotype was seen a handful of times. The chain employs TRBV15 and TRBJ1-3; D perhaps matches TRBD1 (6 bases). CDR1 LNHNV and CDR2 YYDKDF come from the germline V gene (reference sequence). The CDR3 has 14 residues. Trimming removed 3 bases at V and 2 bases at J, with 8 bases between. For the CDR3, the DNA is TGTGCCACCAGCAGGGACAGCCCTGGAAACACCATATATTTT. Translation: CATSRDSPGNTIYF.

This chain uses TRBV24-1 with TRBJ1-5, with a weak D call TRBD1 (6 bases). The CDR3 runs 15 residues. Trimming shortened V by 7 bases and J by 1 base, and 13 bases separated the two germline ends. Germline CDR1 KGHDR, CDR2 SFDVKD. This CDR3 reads CATSPTGMSNQPQHF. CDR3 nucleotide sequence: TGTGCCACCAGCCCCACAGGGATGAGCAATCAGCCCCAGCATTTT.

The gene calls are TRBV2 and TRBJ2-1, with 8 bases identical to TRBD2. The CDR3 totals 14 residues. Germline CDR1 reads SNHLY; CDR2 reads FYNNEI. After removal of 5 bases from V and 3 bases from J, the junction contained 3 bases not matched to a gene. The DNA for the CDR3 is TGTGCCAGCAGTCCGGGACTAGTCTACAATGAGCAGTTCTTC. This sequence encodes CASSPGLVYNEQFF.

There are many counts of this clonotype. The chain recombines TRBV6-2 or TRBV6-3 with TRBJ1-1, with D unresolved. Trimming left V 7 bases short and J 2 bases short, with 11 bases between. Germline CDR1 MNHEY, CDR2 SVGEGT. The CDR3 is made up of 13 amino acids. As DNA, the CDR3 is TGTGCCAGCAATACCGGGATTAACACTGAAGCTTTCTTT. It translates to CASNTGINTEAFF.

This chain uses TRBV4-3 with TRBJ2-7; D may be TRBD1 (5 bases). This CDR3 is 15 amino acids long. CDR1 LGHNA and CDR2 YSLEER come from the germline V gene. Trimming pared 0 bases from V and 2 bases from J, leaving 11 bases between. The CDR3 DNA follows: TGCGCCAGCAGCCAAGATTGGACACAAGCCTACGAGCAGTACTTC. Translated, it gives CASSQDWTQAYEQYF.

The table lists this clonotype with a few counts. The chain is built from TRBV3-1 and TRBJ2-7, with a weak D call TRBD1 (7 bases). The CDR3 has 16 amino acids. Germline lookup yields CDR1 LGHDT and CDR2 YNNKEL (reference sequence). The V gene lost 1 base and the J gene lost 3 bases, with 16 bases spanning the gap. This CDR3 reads CASSQGVQGRIYEQYF. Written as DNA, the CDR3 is TGTGCCAGCAGCCAAGGGGTACAGGGGAGGATCTACGAGCAGTACTTC.

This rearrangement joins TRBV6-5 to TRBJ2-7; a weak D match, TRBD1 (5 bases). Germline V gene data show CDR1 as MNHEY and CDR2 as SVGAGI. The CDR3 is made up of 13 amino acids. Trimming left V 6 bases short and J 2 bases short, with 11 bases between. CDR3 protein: CASSPTDAYEQYF. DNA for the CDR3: TGTGCCAGCAGCCCGACAGACGCCTACGAGCAGTACTTC.

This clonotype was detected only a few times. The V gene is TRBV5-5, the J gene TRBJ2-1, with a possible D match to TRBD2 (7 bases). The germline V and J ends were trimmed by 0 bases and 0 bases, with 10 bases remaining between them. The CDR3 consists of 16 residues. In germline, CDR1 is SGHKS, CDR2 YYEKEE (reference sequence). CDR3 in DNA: TGTGCCAGCAGCTTGGATAGGGGGGGCTCCTACAATGAGCAGTTCTTC. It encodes CASSLDRGGSYNEQFF.

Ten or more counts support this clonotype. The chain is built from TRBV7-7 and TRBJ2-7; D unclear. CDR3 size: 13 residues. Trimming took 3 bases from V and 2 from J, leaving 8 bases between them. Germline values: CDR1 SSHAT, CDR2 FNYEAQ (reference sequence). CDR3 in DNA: TGTGCCAGCAGCTTGGGCAGTACCTACGAGCAGTACTTC. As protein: CASSLGSTYEQYF.

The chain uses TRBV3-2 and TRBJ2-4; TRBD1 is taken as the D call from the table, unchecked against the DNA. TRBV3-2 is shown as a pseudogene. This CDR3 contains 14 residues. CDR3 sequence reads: CASSRGDRQNVQYF. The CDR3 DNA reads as TGTGCCAGCAGCCGGGGGGACAGGCAAAACGTTCAGTACTTC.

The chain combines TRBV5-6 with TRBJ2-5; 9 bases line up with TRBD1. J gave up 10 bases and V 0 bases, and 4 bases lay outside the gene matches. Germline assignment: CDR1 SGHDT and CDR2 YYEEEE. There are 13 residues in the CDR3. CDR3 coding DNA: TGTGCCAGCAGCTTGGGGACAGGGGTGGACCAGTACTTC. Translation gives CASSLGTGVDQYF.